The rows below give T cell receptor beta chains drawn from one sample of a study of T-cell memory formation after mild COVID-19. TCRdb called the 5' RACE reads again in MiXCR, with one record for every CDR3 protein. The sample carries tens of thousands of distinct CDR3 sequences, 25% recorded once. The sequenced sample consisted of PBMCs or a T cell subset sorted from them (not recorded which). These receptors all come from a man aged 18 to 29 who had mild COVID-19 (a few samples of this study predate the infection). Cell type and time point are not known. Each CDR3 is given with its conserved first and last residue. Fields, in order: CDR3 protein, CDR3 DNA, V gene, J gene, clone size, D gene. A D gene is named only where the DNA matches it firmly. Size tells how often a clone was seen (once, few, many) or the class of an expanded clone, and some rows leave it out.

CDR3aa: CASSERQGFGETQYF
CDR3nt: TGTGCCAGCAGTGAACGTCAGGGGTTTGGAGAGACCCAGTACTTC
v_gene: TRBV2
j_gene: TRBJ2-5
abundance: .
d_gene: .

CDR3aa: CASSYYQETQYF
CDR3nt: TGTGCCAGCAGTTACTACCAAGAGACCCAGTACTTC
v_gene: TRBV6-2/TRBV6-3
j_gene: TRBJ2-5
abundance: few
d_gene: .

CDR3aa: CASSEGNSPLHF
CDR3nt: TGTGCCAGCAGCGAGGGGAATTCACCCCTCCACTTT
v_gene: TRBV6-2/TRBV6-3
j_gene: TRBJ1-6
abundance: few
d_gene: .

CDR3aa: CSARTETGNEQYF
CDR3nt: TGCAGTGCTAGAACGGAGACAGGGAACGAGCAGTACTTC
v_gene: TRBV20-1
j_gene: TRBJ2-7
abundance: few
d_gene: TRBD1

CDR3aa: CASSLAFGNAEAFF
CDR3nt: TGTGCCAGCAGCTTAGCTTTTGGAAACGCTGAAGCTTTCTTT
v_gene: TRBV7-8
j_gene: TRBJ1-1
abundance: .
d_gene: .

CDR3aa: CASSPGTGEKLFF
CDR3nt: TGCGCCAGCAGCCCTGGGACAGGCGAAAAACTGTTTTTT
v_gene: TRBV5-1
j_gene: TRBJ1-4
abundance: .
d_gene: TRBD1

CDR3aa: CASSTTSGVSDEQFF
CDR3nt: TGTGCCAGCAGTACGACTAGCGGGGTCAGCGATGAGCAGTTCTTC
v_gene: TRBV2
j_gene: TRBJ2-1
abundance: .
d_gene: TRBD2

CDR3aa: CASTPERSSYNEQFF
CDR3nt: TGCGCCAGCACCCCAGAGCGAAGCTCCTACAATGAGCAGTTCTTC
v_gene: TRBV4-3
j_gene: TRBJ2-1
abundance: many
d_gene: .

CDR3aa: CASRATVTNEKLFF
CDR3nt: TGTGCCAGCAGGGCAACGGTAACTAATGAAAAACTGTTTTTT
v_gene: TRBV12-3/TRBV12-4
j_gene: TRBJ1-4
abundance: .
d_gene: .

CDR3aa: CATSGRIDMYTQYF
CDR3nt: TGTGCCACCAGCGGCAGGATTGACATGTATACGCAGTATTTT
v_gene: TRBV15
j_gene: TRBJ2-3
abundance: few
d_gene: .

CDR3aa: CASSRPGQGRIWANVLTF
CDR3nt: TGTGCCAGCAGTCGGCCCGGACAGGGGAGGATCTGGGCCAACGTCCTGACTTTC
v_gene: TRBV7-9
j_gene: TRBJ2-6
abundance: .
d_gene: TRBD1

CDR3aa: CASSIPGAMNTEAFF
CDR3nt: TGTGCCAGTAGTATCCCCGGGGCGATGAACACTGAAGCTTTCTTT
v_gene: TRBV19
j_gene: TRBJ1-1
abundance: .
d_gene: .

CDR3aa: CASSRGGAPFTGANVLTF
CDR3nt: TGTGCCAGCAGCCGCGGGGGGGCTCCCTTTACTGGGGCCAACGTCCTGACTTTC
v_gene: TRBV7-3
j_gene: TRBJ2-6
abundance: .
d_gene: TRBD2

CDR3aa: CASSQEQTGLDTEAFF
CDR3nt: TGCGCCAGCAGCCAGGAACAAACGGGGCTTGACACTGAAGCTTTCTTT
v_gene: TRBV4-3
j_gene: TRBJ1-1
abundance: .
d_gene: .

CDR3aa: CASSLVAGGPDTQYF
CDR3nt: TGTGCCAGCAGCTTAGTAGCGGGGGGGCCAGATACGCAGTATTTT
v_gene: TRBV11-2
j_gene: TRBJ2-3
abundance: .
d_gene: TRBD2

CDR3aa: CASSLIPSGGANEQFF
CDR3nt: TGTGCCAGCAGCTTAATTCCTAGCGGGGGGGCTAATGAGCAGTTCTTC
v_gene: TRBV7-2
j_gene: TRBJ2-1
abundance: many
d_gene: TRBD2

CDR3aa: CASGIPGDLGYTF
CDR3nt: TGTGCCAGCGGGATCCCAGGGGACCTTGGCTACACCTTC
v_gene: TRBV6-5
j_gene: TRBJ1-2
abundance: .
d_gene: .

CDR3aa: CATSGTGYTGELFF
CDR3nt: TGTGCCACCAGTGGGACAGGGTACACCGGGGAGCTGTTTTTT
v_gene: TRBV24-1
j_gene: TRBJ2-2
abundance: few
d_gene: TRBD1

CDR3aa: CASSPLTRSAREQYF
CDR3nt: TGCGCCAGCAGCCCTTTGACTAGGAGCGCGAGGGAGCAGTACTTC
v_gene: TRBV5-1
j_gene: TRBJ2-7
abundance: .
d_gene: .

CDR3aa: CSARDPAGAIYNEQFF
CDR3nt: TGCAGTGCTAGAGATCCGGCGGGGGCGATCTACAATGAGCAGTTCTTC
v_gene: TRBV20-1
j_gene: TRBJ2-1
abundance: few
d_gene: .

CDR3aa: CASTGVGELFF
CDR3nt: TGTGCCAGTACGGGGGTCGGGGAGCTGTTTTTT
v_gene: TRBV19
j_gene: TRBJ2-2
abundance: .
d_gene: .

CDR3aa: CASSLGIRTADDEQFF
CDR3nt: TGTGCCAGCAGCTTAGGGATCAGGACGGCGGACGATGAGCAGTTCTTC
v_gene: TRBV7-2
j_gene: TRBJ2-1
abundance: .
d_gene: .

CDR3aa: CASSLTGLVTDTQYF
CDR3nt: TGTGCCAGCAGCTTAACAGGACTAGTCACAGATACGCAGTATTTT
v_gene: TRBV7-3
j_gene: TRBJ2-3
abundance: few
d_gene: TRBD2

CDR3aa: CASSPVVRVYNEQFF
CDR3nt: TGTGCCAGCAGCCCGGTGGTTAGGGTGTACAATGAGCAGTTCTTC
v_gene: TRBV7-8
j_gene: TRBJ2-1
abundance: few
d_gene: .

CDR3aa: CASSGLEAEAFF
CDR3nt: TGTGCCAGCAGCGGTTTGGAAGCAGAAGCTTTCTTT
v_gene: TRBV5-5
j_gene: TRBJ1-1
abundance: .
d_gene: .

CDR3aa: CASSPGVSVDF
CDR3nt: TGTGCCAGCAGCCCCGGCGTATCGGTGGACTTC
v_gene: TRBV7-2
j_gene: TRBJ2-5
abundance: few
d_gene: .

CDR3aa: CASRRGGGRSYNEQFF
CDR3nt: TGTGCCAGCAGGCGGGGCGGGGGTCGCTCCTACAATGAGCAGTTCTTC
v_gene: TRBV27
j_gene: TRBJ2-1
abundance: .
d_gene: TRBD2

CDR3aa: CASSVGLATNEKLFF
CDR3nt: TGTGCCAGCAGCGTAGGCCTCGCCACTAATGAAAAACTGTTTTTT
v_gene: TRBV9
j_gene: TRBJ1-4
abundance: .
d_gene: .